The T cell receptor (beta chain) described here comes from a study of T cell responses to AZD1222 COVID-19 vaccine (dated by TCRdb to the early 2020s). About the study as a whole: TCR sequencing was performed for roughly 240 trial participants, of whom roughly 200 were given two doses of AZD1222 and some 26 were given two doses of MenACWY control vaccine. Trial participants were enrolled by age into subgroups of 18-55, 56-69 and 70-plus years, and around 150, 29 and 61 TCR-sequenced participants, respectively, were included in these subgroups. General study outcomes and caveats: Conclusions about previously exposed vaccinees were limited because only a handful of AZD1222 recipients were SARS-CoV-2 seropositive at baseline. Most participants were white British and females outnumbered males, and the authors suggested that clonal diversity may have been underestimated. Nearly half of unique spike-specific TCRs reportedly recognized epitopes outside regions mutated in the B.1.351 and B.1.1.7 variants. The whole spike protein was spanned by vaccine-associated CD4 TCRs, and dominant responses were seen in regions 160-218 and 743-854. No day 14 peak-response samples were available, so repertoires were characterized only after the peak T cell response. Spike-specific TCR breadth and depth rose significantly after two AZD1222 doses compared with day 0 and with MenACWY recipients. The 56-69-year group was small, and its depth increase did not reach significance, likely because of low power.

The time point label corresponds to: baseline before first vaccination. This sample's treatment or condition label indicates: meningococcal conjugate vaccine given as trial control. Vaccinee samples were obtained from the UK trials COV001 and COV002, which included a single-blind randomized controlled phase 2/3 trial of AZD1222 (ChAdOx1 nCoV-19) in healthy adults. Trial participant PBMC samples were collected at day 0 and day 28 after the second dose for TCRbeta chain sequencing. Regarding this clone: The antigen this receptor binds is unknown. Base qualities are not at hand, and no much larger clone is one base apart.

The V and J ends are trimmed by 3 bases and 4 bases, leaving 9 bases between them. Spanning cysteine to phenylalanine, the CDR3 consists of 14 amino acids. The DNA shown is the 42-base CDR3, in frame from base 1. CDR1 and CDR2 (MDHEN, SYDVKM) derive from the germline V gene. The CDR3 regions of human TCRbeta chains were subjected to immunosequencing. For the original study's pipeline: Repertoire TCRs were matched against a reference library of SARS-CoV-2-specific TCRs generated with the MIRA antigen-specificity platform. Breadth was defined as the fraction of unique TCRs that were SARS-CoV-2-associated, and depth was defined as the fraction of total T cells that were SARS-CoV-2-associated. Using the MIRA data, each spike-specific TCR was assigned both to the spike region to which the TCR was reactive and to a CD4 or CD8 class. Log10-transformed breadth and depth values were compared by one-way ANOVA with Sidak's multiple comparisons tests. The clones in this table, taken by TCRdb from immuneACCESS, are in-frame only. Not every clone is retained; where verified, under half of the shortfall comes from an unresolved V gene, and the cause of the rest is unknown. The V and J calls and the clone size are those of that table, but D and trimming were determined from the DNA. For this sample there are approximately 200,000 clones; about 89% appear just once. In total, the top ten clones hold approximately 2.7% of the sample.

This material consisted of peripheral blood, taken on day 0 of MenACWY control vaccination. The sequence derives from an adult in good health. The chain joins TRBV28 to TRBJ1-4, with no reliable assignment of the D segment. The sequence in DNA is TGTGCCAGCAGTTTTGGGCCGTTTAATGAAAAACTGTTTTTT. This translates into CASSFGPFNEKLFF.